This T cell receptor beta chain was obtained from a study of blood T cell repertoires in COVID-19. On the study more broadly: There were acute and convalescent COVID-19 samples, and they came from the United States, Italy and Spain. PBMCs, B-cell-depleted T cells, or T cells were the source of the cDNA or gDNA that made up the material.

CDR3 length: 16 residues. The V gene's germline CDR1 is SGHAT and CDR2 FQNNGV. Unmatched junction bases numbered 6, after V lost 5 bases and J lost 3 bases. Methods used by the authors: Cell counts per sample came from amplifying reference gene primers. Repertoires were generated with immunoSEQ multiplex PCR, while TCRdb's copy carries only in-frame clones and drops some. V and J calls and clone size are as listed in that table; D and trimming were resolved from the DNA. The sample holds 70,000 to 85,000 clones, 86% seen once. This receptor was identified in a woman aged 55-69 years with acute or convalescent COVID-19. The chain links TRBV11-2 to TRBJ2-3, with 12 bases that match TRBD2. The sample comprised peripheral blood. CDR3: CASSLATSGRTDTQYF. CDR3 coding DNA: TGTGCCAGCAGCCTCGCGACTAGCGGGAGAACAGATACGCAGTATTTT.